This T cell receptor beta chain was captured by sequencing in a study of OX40 agonist ivuxolimab in advanced cancers. Study-wide context: Eligibility rules accepted prior anti-PD-1, anti-PD-L1 or anti-CTLA-4 therapy, and 35% to 45% had some. Whole-study results and caveats: Researchers did not establish what antigens the expanded peripheral T cells target. The CD4+ and CD8+ T cells in the blood had expanded clonally by week 6 at 0.1 to 3.0 mg/kg.

On this clone: Its antigen is currently unknown.

TCRdb keeps only in-frame clones here, not all; method: immunoSEQ multiplex PCR. The sample contains around 70,000 clones, around 84% of which appear only once. J lost 0 bases, V lost 5 bases, and 13 bases had no gene match. Germline CDR1 MDHEN, CDR2 SYDVKM. This CDR3 has 18 residues. This clonotype was obtained from an adult with an advanced solid tumor such as melanoma, head and neck, liver or kidney cancer. V gene TRBV28 combines with J gene TRBJ1-1, with 9 bases that match TRBD1. The source material was CD4+ or CD8+ T cells sorted from blood, sampled in a trial of the OX40 agonist ivuxolimab. Written as DNA, the CDR3 is TGTGCCAGCAGTGATAATCCGGGACAGGGCCGCCTGAACACTGAAGCTTTCTTT. It codes for CASSDNPGQGRLNTEAFF.